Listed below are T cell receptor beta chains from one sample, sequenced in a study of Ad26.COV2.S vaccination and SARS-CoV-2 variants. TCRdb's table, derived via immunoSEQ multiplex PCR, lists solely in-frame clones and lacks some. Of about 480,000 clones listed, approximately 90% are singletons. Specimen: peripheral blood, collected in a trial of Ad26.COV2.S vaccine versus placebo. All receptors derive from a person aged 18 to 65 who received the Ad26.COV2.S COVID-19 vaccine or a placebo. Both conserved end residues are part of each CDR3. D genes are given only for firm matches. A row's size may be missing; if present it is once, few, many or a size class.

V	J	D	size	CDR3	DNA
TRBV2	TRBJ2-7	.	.	CASRHRDNSYEQYF	TGTGCCAGCAGACACAGGGATAACTCCTACGAGCAGTACTTC
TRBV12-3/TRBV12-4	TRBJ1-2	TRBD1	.	CASSLGTGGYTF	TGTGCCAGCAGTTTGGGGACAGGAGGCTACACCTTC
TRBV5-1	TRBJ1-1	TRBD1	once	CASSSRPTGTNTEAFF	TGCGCCAGCAGCTCACGGCCGACAGGGACAAACACTGAAGCTTTCTTT
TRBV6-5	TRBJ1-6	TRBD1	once	CASNPGQRDGSPLHF	TGTGCCAGCAACCCGGGACAGAGGGATGGTTCACCCCTCCACTTT
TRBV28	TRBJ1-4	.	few	CASSRLINEKLFF	TGTGCCAGCAGCCGACTGATTAATGAAAAACTGTTTTTT
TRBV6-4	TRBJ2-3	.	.	CASSDEVGGTDTQYF	TGTGCCAGCAGTGACGAGGTTGGCGGCACAGATACGCAGTATTTT
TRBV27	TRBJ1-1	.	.	CASSLGRQGAPMNTEAFF	TGTGCCAGCAGTTTAGGTCGGCAGGGAGCGCCGATGAACACTGAAGCTTTCTTT
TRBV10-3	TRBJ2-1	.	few	CAISPLGGGAYNEQFF	TGTGCCATCAGCCCTCTAGGGGGTGGCGCCTACAATGAGCAGTTCTTC
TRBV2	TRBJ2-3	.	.	CASQGDFSTDTQYF	TGTGCCAGCCAGGGGGACTTCAGCACAGATACGCAGTATTTT
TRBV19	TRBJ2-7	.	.	CASSMLWVGLGSSYEQYF	TGTGCCAGTAGTATGCTCTGGGTTGGGCTGGGCAGCTCCTACGAGCAGTACTTC
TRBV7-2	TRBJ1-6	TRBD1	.	CASSLAKGGQGRSPLHF	TGTGCCAGCAGCTTAGCGAAGGGGGGACAGGGGAGGTCACCCCTCCACTTT
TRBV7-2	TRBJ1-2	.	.	CASSLAFGENGGYTF	TGTGCCAGCAGCTTAGCGTTTGGGGAGAATGGAGGCTACACCTTC
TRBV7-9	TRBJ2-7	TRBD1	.	CASSFGWDRGYEQYF	TGTGCCAGCAGCTTTGGGTGGGACAGGGGCTACGAGCAGTACTTC
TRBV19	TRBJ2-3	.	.	CASSRRSGDTQYF	TGTGCCAGTAGTCGGAGATCCGGAGATACGCAGTATTTT
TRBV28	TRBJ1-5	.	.	CASSPGNLAVQPQHF	TGTGCCAGCAGTCCAGGGAATTTGGCAGTTCAGCCCCAGCATTTT
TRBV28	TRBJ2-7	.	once	CASLGRARLYEQYF	TGTGCCAGCCTAGGAAGGGCACGTCTGTACGAGCAGTACTTC
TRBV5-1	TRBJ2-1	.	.	CASSRGGSEQFF	TGCGCCAGCAGCCGAGGGGGGAGTGAGCAGTTCTTC
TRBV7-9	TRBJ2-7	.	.	CASSLGSGAGLSEQYF	TGTGCCAGCAGCTTAGGTTCTGGGGCCGGCCTTAGCGAGCAGTACTTC
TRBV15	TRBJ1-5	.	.	CATSRAGPGNQPQHF	TGTGCCACCAGCAGAGCTGGGCCGGGCAATCAGCCCCAGCATTTT
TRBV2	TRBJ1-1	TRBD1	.	CASSEDRMNTEAFF	TGTGCCAGCAGTGAGGACAGGATGAACACTGAAGCTTTCTTT
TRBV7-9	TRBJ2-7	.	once	CASSRIREQYF	TGTGCCAGCAGCCGGATCAGGGAGCAGTACTTC
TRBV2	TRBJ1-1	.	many	CASNQQGMNTEAFF	TGTGCCAGCAATCAACAGGGAATGAACACTGAAGCTTTCTTT
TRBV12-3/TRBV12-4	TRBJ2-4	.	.	CASSSGGKNIQYF	TGTGCCAGCAGTTCAGGAGGGAAAAACATTCAGTACTTC
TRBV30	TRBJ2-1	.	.	CAWNTNLNEQFF	TGTGCCTGGAACACGAACCTAAATGAGCAGTTCTTC
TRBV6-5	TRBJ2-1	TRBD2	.	CASRPTSGRNHEQFF	TGTGCCAGCAGACCGACTAGCGGGAGAAATCATGAGCAGTTCTTC
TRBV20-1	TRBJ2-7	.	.	CSTRSYEQYF	TGCAGTACACGCTCCTACGAGCAGTACTTC
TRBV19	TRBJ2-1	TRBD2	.	CASRKGLAGGDNEQFF	TGTGCCAGTAGGAAGGGACTAGCGGGAGGGGACAATGAGCAGTTCTTC
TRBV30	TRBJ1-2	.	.	CAWTVVGGGYTF	TGTGCCTGGACGGTGGTAGGAGGTGGCTACACCTTC
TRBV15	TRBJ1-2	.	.	CATSRSTRDRGYTF	TGTGCCACCAGCAGAAGTACCAGGGACCGGGGCTACACCTTC
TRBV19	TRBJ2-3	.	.	CATLFIDTQYF	TGTGCCACTCTTTTCATCGATACGCAGTATTTT
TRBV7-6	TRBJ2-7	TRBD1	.	CASSLEGTVDYEQYF	TGTGCCAGCAGCCTAGAGGGGACAGTTGACTACGAGCAGTACTTC
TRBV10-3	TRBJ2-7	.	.	CAIGKGQPPSYEQYF	TGTGCCATCGGGAAAGGACAGCCACCCTCCTACGAGCAGTACTTC
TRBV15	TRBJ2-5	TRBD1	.	CATQPTGTVTETQYF	TGTGCCACCCAACCTACAGGGACAGTGACGGAGACCCAGTACTTC
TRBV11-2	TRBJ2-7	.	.	CASSPGAYEQYF	TGTGCCAGCAGCCCAGGGGCCTACGAGCAGTACTTC
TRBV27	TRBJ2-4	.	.	CASSLDKGGGKNIQYF	TGTGCCAGCAGTTTAGATAAGGGAGGCGGCAAAAACATTCAGTACTTC
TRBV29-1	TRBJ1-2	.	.	CSALGSDYGYTF	TGCAGCGCCCTCGGGTCAGACTATGGCTACACCTTC
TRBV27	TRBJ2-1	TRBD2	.	CATRTSGGDEQFF	TGTGCCACCCGGACTAGCGGGGGGGATGAGCAGTTCTTC
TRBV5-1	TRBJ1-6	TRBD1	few	CASSTRTGVNSPLHF	TGCGCCAGCAGCACGAGGACAGGGGTAAATTCACCCCTCCACTTT
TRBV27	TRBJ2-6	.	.	CASRVLGPIKSGANVLTF	TGTGCCAGCAGAGTTCTCGGACCTATAAAATCTGGGGCCAACGTCCTGACTTTC
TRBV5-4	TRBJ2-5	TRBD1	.	CASSLVRTGKETQYF	TGTGCCAGCAGCTTGGTCCGGACAGGGAAAGAGACCCAGTACTTC
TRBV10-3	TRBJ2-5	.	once	CAIRDPRDSQETQYF	TGTGCCATCAGGGACCCCAGGGATTCTCAAGAGACCCAGTACTTC
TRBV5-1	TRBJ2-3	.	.	CASSRDSTDTQYF	TGCGCCAGCAGCCGGGACAGCACAGATACGCAGTATTTT
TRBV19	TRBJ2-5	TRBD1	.	CASSTAGTVWETQYF	TGTGCCAGTAGTACAGCCGGGACAGTCTGGGAGACCCAGTACTTC
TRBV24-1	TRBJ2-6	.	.	CATSDPDSSGANVLTF	TGTGCCACCAGTGATCCCGATAGCTCTGGGGCCAACGTCCTGACTTTC
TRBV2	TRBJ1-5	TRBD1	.	CASREQGPSGAQHF	TGTGCCAGCAGGGAACAGGGGCCCTCAGGGGCCCAGCATTTT
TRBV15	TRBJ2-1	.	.	CATSRDIANEQFF	TGTGCCACCAGCAGGGATATCGCCAATGAGCAGTTCTTC
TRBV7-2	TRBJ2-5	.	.	CASSLSESTQYF	TGTGCCAGCAGCTTGAGTGAGTCGACCCAGTACTTC
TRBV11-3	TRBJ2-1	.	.	CASSLGGPEQFF	TGTGCCAGCAGCTTGGGCGGCCCTGAGCAGTTCTTC
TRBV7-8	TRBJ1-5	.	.	CASSLAQNQPQHF	TGTGCCAGCAGCTTAGCACAGAATCAGCCCCAGCATTTT
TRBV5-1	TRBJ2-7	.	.	CASSFGSYEQYF	TGCGCCAGCAGCTTTGGTTCCTACGAGCAGTACTTC
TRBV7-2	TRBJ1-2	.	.	CASSLAGARGYTF	TGTGCCAGCAGCCTGGCGGGGGCGCGTGGCTACACCTTC
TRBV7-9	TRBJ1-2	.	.	CASSLLGAYGYTF	TGTGCCAGCAGCTTATTGGGGGCCTATGGCTACACCTTC
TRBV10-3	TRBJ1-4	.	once	CAISEGTNEKLFF	TGTGCCATCAGTGAAGGGACTAATGAAAAACTGTTTTTT
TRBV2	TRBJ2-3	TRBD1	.	CASRTGVADTQYF	TGTGCCAGCAGAACAGGGGTGGCAGATACGCAGTATTTT
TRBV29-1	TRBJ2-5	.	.	CSGLKGEETQYF	TGCAGCGGTCTCAAGGGGGAAGAGACCCAGTACTTC
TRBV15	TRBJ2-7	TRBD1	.	CATSKEGQGIYEQYF	TGTGCCACCAGCAAAGAGGGACAGGGGATCTACGAGCAGTACTTC